In its sample, the clone carrying this TCR beta chain was seen a few times. Its specificity is not known. CDR1 and CDR2 from the germline V gene are LNHNV and YYDKDF (reference sequence). CDR3 size: 13 residues. V shed 6 bases and J 7 bases; nucleotides not matched to a gene: 6. Overall study findings and caveats: Tumor Treg TCRs overlapped most with tumor naive CD4+ cells.

Full-length variable regions came from constant-region reverse primers plus semi-nested Nested Universal Primer A PCR. TCRdb called the 5' RACE reads again in MiXCR, with one record for every CDR3 protein. Here the sample spans tens of thousands of distinct CDR3 sequences, less than 35% being singletons. The chain has TRBV15 and TRBJ2-7; 10 bases agree with TRBD1. The TCR was taken from a female donor with breast cancer. The sequenced sample consisted of memory CD4+ T cells sorted from a lymph node. Described subset: memory CD4+ T cells, CD4+CD45RO+CD25-. CDR3 DNA: TGTGCCACCAGGGGCGACAGGGGGCCTGAGCAGTACTTC. This gives the protein CATRGDRGPEQYF.